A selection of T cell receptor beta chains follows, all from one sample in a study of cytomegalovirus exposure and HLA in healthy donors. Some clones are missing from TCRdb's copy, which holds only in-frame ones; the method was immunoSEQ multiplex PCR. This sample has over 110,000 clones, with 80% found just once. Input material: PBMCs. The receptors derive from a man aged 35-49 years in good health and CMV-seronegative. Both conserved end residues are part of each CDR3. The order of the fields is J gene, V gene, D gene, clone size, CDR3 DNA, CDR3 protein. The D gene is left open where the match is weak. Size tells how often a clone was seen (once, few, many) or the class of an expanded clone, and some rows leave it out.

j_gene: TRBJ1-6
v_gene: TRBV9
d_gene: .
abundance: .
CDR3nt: TGTGCCAGCAGCTTACGACCTGGAGGGAATTCACCCCTCCACTTT
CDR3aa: CASSLRPGGNSPLHF

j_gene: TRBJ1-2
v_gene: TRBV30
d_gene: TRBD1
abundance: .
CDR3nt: TGTGCCTGGATAAACTTCCGGGACAGGGGTCGCCCCCCAGGATTCAACTATGGCTACACCTTC
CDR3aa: CAWINFRDRGRPPGFNYGYTF

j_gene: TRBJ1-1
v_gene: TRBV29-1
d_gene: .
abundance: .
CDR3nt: TGCAGCGTTAACGACAGGATGGGCACTGAAGCTTTCTTT
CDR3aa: CSVNDRMGTEAFF

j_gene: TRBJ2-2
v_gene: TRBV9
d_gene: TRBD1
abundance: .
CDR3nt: TGTGCCAGCAAGGGACAGGGTGCGGCCGGGGAGCTGTTTTTT
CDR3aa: CASKGQGAAGELFF

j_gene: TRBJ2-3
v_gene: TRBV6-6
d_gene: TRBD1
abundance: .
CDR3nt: TGTGCCAGCAGGATAACAGGGGCCACAGATACGCAGTATTTT
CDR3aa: CASRITGATDTQYF

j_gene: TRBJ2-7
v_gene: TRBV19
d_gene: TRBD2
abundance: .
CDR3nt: TGTGCCAGTAGTTGGGGACTAGCCGGGCACTACGAGCAGTACTTC
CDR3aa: CASSWGLAGHYEQYF

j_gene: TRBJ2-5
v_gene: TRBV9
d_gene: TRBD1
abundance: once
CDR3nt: TGTGCCAGCAGCGTAGCTACTACAGGGGCCCCCCACCAAGAGACCCAGTACTTC
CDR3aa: CASSVATTGAPHQETQYF

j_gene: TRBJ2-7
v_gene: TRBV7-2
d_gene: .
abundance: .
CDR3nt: TGTGCCAGCAGCCCTCAAACAGGGCTCGAGCAGTACTTC
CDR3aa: CASSPQTGLEQYF

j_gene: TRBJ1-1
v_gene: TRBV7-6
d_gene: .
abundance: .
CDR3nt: TGTGCCAGCAGCCCCAGGCTTAGGAATATGAACACTGAAGCTTTCTTT
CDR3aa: CASSPRLRNMNTEAFF

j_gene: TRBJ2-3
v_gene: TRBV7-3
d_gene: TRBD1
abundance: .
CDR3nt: TGTGCCAGCAGCTCCTGGGACAGGGGGAGTGCAGATACGCAGTATTTT
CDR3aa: CASSSWDRGSADTQYF

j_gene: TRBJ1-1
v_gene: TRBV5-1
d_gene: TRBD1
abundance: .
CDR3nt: TGCGCCAGCTCGGCCTCAGGGGGCACTGAAGCTTTCTTT
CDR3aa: CASSASGGTEAFF

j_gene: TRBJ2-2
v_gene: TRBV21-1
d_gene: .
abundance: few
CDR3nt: TGTGCCAGCAGCAAAGTAAGGGACAGGCCGAACACCGGGGAGCTGTTTTTT
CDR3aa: CASSKVRDRPNTGELFF

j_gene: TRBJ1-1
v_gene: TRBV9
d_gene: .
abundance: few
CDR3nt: TGTGCCAGCAGCGTAGGCAGTTCTGGGGGCCCTGAAGCTTTCTTT
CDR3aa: CASSVGSSGGPEAFF

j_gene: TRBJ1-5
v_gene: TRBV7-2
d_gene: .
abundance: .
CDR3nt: TGTGCCAGCAGCTCCCAATGGGGGGGAGATCAGCCCCAGCATTTT
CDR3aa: CASSSQWGGDQPQHF

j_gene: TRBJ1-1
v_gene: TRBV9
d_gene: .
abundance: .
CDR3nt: TGTGCCAGCAGCGTAGGAGGTAGCACTGAAGCTTTCTTT
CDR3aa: CASSVGGSTEAFF

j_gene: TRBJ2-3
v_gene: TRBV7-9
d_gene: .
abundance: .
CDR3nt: TGTGCCAGCAGCTTTCGGGAAAGCACAGATACGCAGTATTTT
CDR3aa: CASSFRESTDTQYF

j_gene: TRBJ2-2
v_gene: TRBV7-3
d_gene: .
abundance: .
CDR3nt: TGTGCCAGCAGCTCATCCCTGACAGTTCCCGGGGAGCTGTTTTTT
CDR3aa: CASSSSLTVPGELFF

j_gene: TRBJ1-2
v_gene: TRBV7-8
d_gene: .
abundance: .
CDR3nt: TGTGCCAGCAGCGCCCAGCTCGGCGGATACTATGGCTACACCTTC
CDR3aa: CASSAQLGGYYGYTF